This T cell receptor beta chain appears in the sequencing data of a study of T cell repertoires in ileal Crohn's disease. About the research overall: Every patient was operated on for stricturing (about 60%) or penetrating (roughly 39%) complications. The M6 sample came from neoterminal ileum during colonoscopy after surgery.

Roughly 500 nanograms of biopsy DNA per sample underwent TCRB immunosequencing. Clones were sequenced by immunoSEQ multiplex PCR, and TCRdb holds only the in-frame ones, with some missing. Of some 10,000 clones listed, roughly 80% were seen once; the top ten hold roughly 16%. The time point: neoterminal ileum biopsy at postoperative endoscopy, about 6 months after surgery. The TCR originated in an adult with Crohn's disease. Material: ileal tissue.

This CDR3 is CASILGQGAYYEQYF. CDR3 coding DNA: TGTGCCAGCATCTTGGGACAGGGGGCATATTACGAGCAGTACTTC. This sequence joins TRBV28 and TRBJ2-7; TRBD1 agrees at 12 bases. CDR3 size: 15 residues. The trim removed 7 bases at V and 4 bases at J, leaving 8 bases unmatched. The V gene's germline CDR1 is MDHEN and CDR2 SYDVKM.